The sequence of this T cell receptor (beta chain) was determined in a study of T cells in Graves' hyperthyroidism and ophthalmopathy. Ten or more counts support this clonotype. Antigen unknown. At least 3 on the Clinical Activity Score was recorded for ophthalmopathy patients, who also had NOSPECS grade at least 4 and duration under 3 months. Orbital computed tomography and thyroid ultrasound, together with serum TRAb and thyroxine and clinical symptoms, were used for diagnoses. Study-level results: Most thyroid clonotypes that were expanded above 0.001 also turned up in blood.

The CDR3 regions of TCR beta were amplified from RNA transcripts. The primer set for the first-round RT-PCR of the TCR CDR3 was HTBI. One entry per CDR3 protein results from TCRdb running MiXCR on the multiplex PCR reads. The sample lists about 520,000 distinct CDR3 sequences, roughly 25% seen once, with 11% in the top ten. This TCR was sampled from a woman younger than 45 with Graves' ophthalmopathy. Input material: blood.

The CDR3 spells CASNLGAAGNTIYF. In DNA form, the CDR3 reads TGTGCCAGCAATTTGGGGGCAGCGGGAAACACCATATATTTT. The gene calls are TRBV7-8 and TRBJ1-3; D might be TRBD1 (6 bases). CDR1 is SGHVS, CDR2 FQNEAQ, per germline. Trimming removed 7 bases from V and 4 bases from J, with 14 bases in between. The CDR3 is 14 amino acids.